A single sample gave rise to the 12 T cell receptor beta chains below, sequenced in a study of cytomegalovirus exposure and HLA in healthy donors listed by TCRdb under 2017. The library was generated by the immunoSEQ multiplex PCR assay. A mixture of 60 forward primers for TCR Vbeta segments and 13 reverse primers for TCR Jbeta segments was used in the multiplex PCR. In TCRdb, the immuneACCESS table is reduced to in-frame sequences with V and J assigned. These tables do not hold every clone; where another copy was compared, an unresolved V gene accounts for under half, and the others remain unexplained. The sample profile shows about 170,000 clones; 62% of them were found once. Just under 3% of the sample is held by the ten biggest clonotypes. Sequencing was done on a sample of PBMCs. The receptor set was obtained from a man between 40 and 49 years old in good health and CMV-seronegative.

The chain has TRBV7-9 and TRBJ1-6; D is uncertain. The CDR3 is 15 residues long. CDR1 and CDR2 (germline): SEHNR, FQNEAQ (reference sequence). Trimming cost V 5 bases and J 10 bases, with 18 bases left between them. The CDR3 loop is CASSQGSLGSSPLHF. The CDR3 DNA reads as TGTGCCAGCAGCCAAGGTTCGTTAGGGAGCTCACCCCTCCACTTT.

The sample holds a few counts of this clone. V gene TRBV2 combines with J gene TRBJ1-5, with D possibly TRBD1 on 6 matching bases. Trimming took off 4 bases at V and 7 bases at J, with 17 bases between the two ends. CDR3 length: 15 residues. Germline V gene sequence: CDR1 SNHLY, CDR2 FYNNEI. The DNA of the CDR3 is TGTGCCAGCAGTGTCCAGGGGCCACCCGAGCAGCCCCAGCATTTT. This translates into CASSVQGPPEQPQHF.

V usage is TRBV19 and J usage is TRBJ2-7; 7 bases fit TRBD1. V lost 2 bases to trimming and J lost 4 bases; unmatched junction nucleotides: 14. CDR1 is LNHDA, CDR2 SQIVND, per germline (reference sequence). The CDR3 totals 17 residues. In DNA, the CDR3 is TGTGCCAGTAGTATACGCCCCACGACAGGGAGAGGGTACGAGCAGTACTTC. This gives the protein CASSIRPTTGRGYEQYF.

The chain is built from TRBV21-1 and TRBJ1-4; the table's D call, TRBD1, was not checked against the DNA. TRBV21-1 is noted as a pseudogene. The CDR3 totals 13 residues. The CDR3 DNA reads as TGTGCCAGCAGTGGACAGGGGGCAGAAAAACTGTTTTTT. Translation: CASSGQGAEKLFF.

The genes are TRBV4-2 and TRBJ2-7, with 10 positions matching TRBD2. Trimming cost V 0 bases and J 2 bases; bases outside gene matches: 4. This CDR3 spans 16 amino acids. In germline, CDR1 is LGHNA, CDR2 YNFKEQ. The CDR3 region has the DNA TGTGCCAGCAGCCAAGATGGGAGCGGGAGGGCCTACGAGCAGTACTTC. Translated, it gives CASSQDGSGRAYEQYF.

The J gene is TRBJ1-6, the V gene TRBV28; no firm D call. The germline V and J ends were trimmed by 2 bases and 7 bases, with 12 bases remaining between them. The CDR3 totals 15 residues. Germline V gene sequence: CDR1 MDHEN, CDR2 SYDVKM. CDR3 nucleotide sequence: TGTGCCAGCAGTTTAAGGAAACAGACCAATTCACCCCTCCACTTT. Its protein product is CASSLRKQTNSPLHF. Based on the CDR3 plus reference TRBV28 and TRBJ1-6, the full variable domain is DVKVTQSSRYLVKRTGEKVFLECVQDMDHENMFWYRQDPGLGLRLIYFSYDVKMKEKGDIPEGYSVSREKKERFSLILESASTNQTSMYLCASSLRKQTNSPLHFGNGTRLTVT.

The rearrangement links TRBV7-3 to TRBJ2-1; D remains unclear. Germline V gene data show CDR1 as SGHTA and CDR2 as FQGTGA. V lost 5 bases and J 2 bases, leaving 13 bases between the germline ends. CDR3 size: 15 residues. CDR3 loop: CASSRAQATYNEQFF. The CDR3 bases are TGTGCCAGCAGCCGAGCGCAAGCTACCTACAATGAGCAGTTCTTC. The full variable domain, in which reference TRBV7-3 and TRBJ2-1 provide the parts outside the CDR3, is GAGVSQTPSNKVTEKGKYVELRCDPISGHTALYWYRQSLGQGPEFLIYFQGTGAADDSGLPNDRFFAVRPEGSVSTLKIQRTERGDSAVYLCASSRAQATYNEQFFGPGTRLTVL.

This clone was seen more than once but under ten times. V usage is TRBV30 and J usage is TRBJ1-3; D is uncertain. The CDR3 sequence is 13 residues long. V was clipped by 2 bases and J by 5 bases, with 10 bases between them. CDR1 and CDR2 (germline): GTSNPN, SVGIG (reference sequence). The CDR3 DNA reads as TGTGCCTGGAGTACGTCTACTAGAAACACCATATATTTT. Protein sequence: CAWSTSTRNTIYF.

This clone appeared a few times. The V and J genes are TRBV20-1 and TRBJ2-1, with D possibly TRBD2 on 5 matching bases. In germline, CDR1 is DFQATT, CDR2 SNEGSKA (reference sequence). This CDR3 has 10 amino acids. V was trimmed by 6 bases and J by 12 bases, leaving 12 bases between them. The CDR3 sequence is CSADPRGQFF. DNA of the CDR3: TGCAGTGCGGACCCTCGGGGGCAGTTCTTC.

The V call is TRBV11-2, the J call TRBJ1-2, with 9 bases fitting TRBD1. V lost 3 bases and J lost 7; bases outside the gene matches: 6. Germline CDR1 and CDR2: SGHAT and FQNNGV. The CDR3 contains 14 residues. The CDR3 sequence: CASSLGTGIAGYTF. In nucleotides, the CDR3 is TGTGCCAGCAGCTTGGGGACAGGGATTGCTGGCTACACCTTC. Looking up the rest from reference TRBV11-2 and TRBJ1-2 gives the full variable domain: EAGVAQSPRYKIIEKRQSVAFWCNPISGHATLYWYQQILGQGPKLLIQFQNNGVVDDSQLPKDRFSAERLKGVDSTLKIQPAKLEDSAVYLCASSLGTGIAGYTFGSGTRLTVV.

This clone has more than one count but fewer than ten. V is TRBV2 and J is TRBJ2-1; TRBD2 agrees at 9 bases. Germline CDR1 SNHLY, CDR2 FYNNEI. The V gene end was trimmed by 2 bases and the J gene end by 4 bases; junction bases not matched to a gene: 6. This CDR3 comprises 16 residues. The CDR3 spells CASSELAGAQYNEQFF. DNA for the CDR3: TGTGCCAGCAGTGAATTAGCGGGGGCCCAATACAATGAGCAGTTCTTC.

This clone has more than one count but fewer than ten. The chain couples TRBV29-1 to TRBJ2-7; the match to TRBD2 covers 8 bases. V was clipped by 2 bases and J by 4 bases; unmatched bases: 7. The CDR3 runs 14 residues. The germline CDR1 and CDR2 sequences are SQVTM and ANQGSEA. The CDR3 is CSVENGRAPYEQYF. CDR3 bases: TGCAGCGTTGAAAACGGGAGGGCCCCGTACGAGCAGTACTTC.